A single sample is the source of the 13 T cell receptor beta chains below, sequenced in a study of blood T cells in healthy people across ages. Next came a second PCR, run for roughly 6 to 11 cycles, which used a sample-barcoded 5' primer along with a J-beta primer mix. TCRdb re-derived calls from the 5' RACE reads in MiXCR, one entry per CDR3 protein. This repertoire shows approximately 850,000 distinct CDR3 sequences, roughly 44% found once; its top ten account for around 21%. The source material was blood. These receptors all stem from a man between 60 and 75 years old in good health.

The V and J genes are TRBV20-1 and TRBJ2-7, with 10 bases aligning to TRBD2. With V trimmed by 0 bases and J by 5 bases, 7 bases remained unmatched. The germline gives CDR1 DFQATT, CDR2 SNEGSKA (reference sequence). The CDR3 runs 15 residues. The CDR3 DNA sequence: TGCAGTGCTAGAGATGTCCGACTAGCGGGCCACGAGCAGTACTTC. This codes for CSARDVRLAGHEQYF.

This clonotype was seen a handful of times. V usage is TRBV2 and J usage is TRBJ2-5; D is possibly TRBD2 (7 bases). The ends were cut back, 10 bases at V and 5 bases at J, with 17 bases in the middle. The CDR3 sequence is 13 residues long. Per the germline V gene, CDR1 is SNHLY and CDR2 is FYNNEI. CDR3 protein: CANGGGAGETQYF. The CDR3 nucleotides are TGTGCCAACGGAGGGGGGGCTGGCGAGACCCAGTACTTC.

This clonotype showed up just a few times. Given a much more abundant clone one base away, this may be a read error. The genes are TRBV4-1 and TRBJ1-4; 12 bases match TRBD1. Germline assignment: CDR1 MGHRA and CDR2 YSYEKL. Germline trimming cut 2 bases from V and 12 bases from J; bases unmatched to any gene: 7. The CDR3 contains 15 residues. As DNA, the CDR3 is TGCGCCAGCAGCCAACCTGGGGGACAGGGGGCCGAACTGTTTTTT. It is translated as CASSQPGGQGAELFF.

This chain connects TRBV14 to TRBJ2-7; weak D call: TRBD2 (7 bases). The CDR3 has 14 residues. CDR1 SGHDN and CDR2 FVKESK come from the germline V gene. V dropped 3 bases and J dropped 2 bases, with 11 bases sitting between them. Here the CDR3 reads CASSHGGGPYEQYF. CDR3 coding DNA: TGTGCCAGCAGCCATGGCGGGGGCCCCTACGAGCAGTACTTC. Complete variable domain (other parts from reference TRBV14 and TRBJ2-7): EAGVTQFPSHSVIEKGQTVTLRCDPISGHDNLYWYRRVMGKEIKFLLHFVKESKQDESGMPNNRFLAERTGGTYSTLKVQPAELEDSGVYFCASSHGGGPYEQYFGPGTRLTVT.

This clonotype has a handful of counts. The V call is TRBV21-1, the J call TRBJ2-7. TRBV21-1 is annotated as a pseudogene. The CDR3 extends over 13 amino acids. The DNA of the CDR3 is TGTGCCAGCAGCAAAGCTCTCTTCGGCGAGCAGTACTTC. This encodes CASSKALFGEQYF.

Notes on this clonotype: One end of the junction is discordant with germline, which a read error may explain. This rearrangement joins TRBV12-3 or TRBV12-4 to TRBJ2-1; D is unresolved. There are 12 residues in the CDR3. In DNA, the CDR3 is TGTGCCTGCAGCAATTCGACTGGGGAGCAGTTCTTC. Encoded protein: CACSNSTGEQFF.

The chain has TRBV12-3 or TRBV12-4 and TRBJ1-6, with D perhaps matching TRBD1 (5 bases). The germline V and J ends were trimmed by 3 bases and 7 bases, with 10 bases remaining between them. This CDR3 contains 14 residues. CDR3 loop: CASSLGLENSPLHF. As DNA, the CDR3 is TGTGCCAGCAGTTTGGGACTAGAGAATTCACCCCTCCACTTT.

The genes are TRBV6-6 and TRBJ1-2; 8 bases line up with TRBD1. The V segment lost 2 bases and the J segment 2 bases; nucleotides outside the gene matches: 10. Per germline, CDR1 MNHNY and CDR2 SVGAGI (reference sequence). The CDR3 has 17 residues. The CDR3 is CASSYEEVDRGNYGYTF. CDR3 DNA: TGTGCCAGCAGTTACGAAGAGGTTGACAGGGGCAACTATGGCTACACCTTC.

This clonotype has just a few counts. The genes are TRBV7-8 and TRBJ2-7, with TRBD2 as a possible D gene (5 bases). The germline V and J ends were trimmed by 3 bases and 3 bases, with 21 bases remaining between them. The CDR3 sequence is 17 residues long. Germline V gene sequence: CDR1 SGHVS, CDR2 FQNEAQ. CDR3 coding DNA: TGTGCCAGCAGCTTGGCCCTTGGGTTTGTTGGAGGCTACGAGCAGTACTTC. This translates into CASSLALGFVGGYEQYF.

Only a few counts were recorded for this clonotype. V is TRBV20-1 and J is TRBJ2-7; 16 bases fit TRBD2. CDR1 is DFQATT and CDR2 is SNEGSKA in the germline V gene (reference sequence). CDR3 length equals 16 residues. Trimming cost V 4 bases and J 2 bases; bases outside gene matches: 5. CDR3 coding DNA: TGCAGTGCTAACGCCGGGACTAGCGGGGGGGCCTACGAGCAGTACTTC. Translated: CSANAGTSGGAYEQYF.

This clonotype was seen only a few times. This may arise from a read error, as a much more abundant clone is one base away. The CDR3 region has the DNA TGTGCCAGCAGCTCTAATCAAGGGACCCAGTTCTTC. Amino acid sequence: CASSSNQGTQFF. This chain uses TRBV7-2 with TRBJ2-1, with D possibly being TRBD1 or TRBD2 (5 bases each). This CDR3 is 12 amino acids long. The V and J ends lost 4 bases and 13 bases respectively, with 14 bases between them. Per germline, CDR1 SGHTA and CDR2 FQGNSA.

V gene TRBV7-9 combines with J gene TRBJ1-5; D perhaps matches TRBD1 (6 bases). V was cut by 1 base and J by 5 bases, with 18 bases left in between. CDR3 size: 17 residues. In germline, CDR1 is SEHNR, CDR2 FQNEAQ (reference sequence). This CDR3 reads CASSLGETGELDQPQHF. In DNA form, the CDR3 reads TGTGCCAGCAGCTTAGGCGAGACAGGCGAATTAGATCAGCCCCAGCATTTT. The full variable domain, rest sourced from reference TRBV7-9 and TRBJ1-5, is DTGVSQNPRHKITKRGQNVTFRCDPISEHNRLYWYRQTLGQGPEFLTYFQNEAQLEKSRLLSDRFSAERPKGSFSTLEIQRTEQGDSAMYLCASSLGETGELDQPQHFGDGTRLSIL.

This chain joins TRBV7-6 and TRBJ2-3; D not resolved. The germline gives CDR1 SGHVS, CDR2 FNYEAQ. Deletions cut 2 bases from V and 4 bases from J, with 13 bases between. The CDR3 is 15 amino acids. The CDR3 protein is CASSLTSGSPDTQYF. CDR3 DNA: TGTGCCAGCAGCTTAACTTCCGGGTCCCCAGATACGCAGTATTTT.